This T cell receptor beta chain was identified during a study of blood T cell repertoires in COVID-19. About the study: T cells, B-cell-depleted T cells, or PBMCs provided the cDNA or gDNA that served as material.

Assay: immunoSEQ multiplex PCR; the TCRdb copy retains only in-frame clones and omits some. The sample has about 76,000 clones; about nine tenths are singletons. The CDR3 is 13 residues long. CDR1 SGHDT and CDR2 YYEEEE come from the germline V gene. V lost 0 bases and J 7 bases, leaving 10 bases between the germline ends. This receptor was identified in a woman aged 80 or over with active or convalescent COVID-19. Input material: peripheral blood. This chain links TRBV5-6 with TRBJ1-1; D might be TRBD1 (5 bases). The CDR3 region is CASSLAGGSEAFF. The CDR3 region has the DNA TGTGCCAGCAGCTTGGCGGGGGGGAGTGAAGCTTTCTTT. Drawing the rest from reference TRBV5-6 and TRBJ1-1, the complete variable domain is DAGVTQSPTHLIKTRGQQVTLRCSPKSGHDTVSWYQQALGQGPQFIFQYYEEEERQRGNFPDRFSGHQFPNYSSELNVNALLLGDSALYLCASSLAGGSEAFFGQGTRLTVV.